Sequencing of this TCR beta chain was carried out in a study of blood T cell repertoires in COVID-19. Study details: Acute-phase and convalescent COVID-19 samples originated in the United States, Italy and Spain.

How the authors handled the data: Nucleated cell counts were estimated from reference gene primer amplification. Clones were read by immunoSEQ multiplex PCR, and TCRdb kept only the in-frame ones, dropping some. D and trimming were read from the DNA, whereas the V and J calls and clone size are those reported in that table. The sample includes roughly 310,000 clones, roughly 90% of them seen just once. A single count supports this clone. Trimming took 5 bases from V and 4 from J; bases not matched to a gene: 11. Germline V gene data show CDR1 as LNHDA and CDR2 as SQIVND (reference sequence). CDR3 length equals 17 residues.

The source material was PBMCs or T cells enriched from blood (not recorded which). The rearrangement links TRBV19 to TRBJ2-2, with TRBD1 matching 9 bases. This TCR was sampled from a woman between 35 and 50 years old who had recovered from COVID-19. This CDR3 reads CASSRHTGGWGTGELFF. The CDR3 DNA reads TGTGCCAGTAGTCGACACACAGGGGGCTGGGGCACCGGGGAGCTGTTTTTT.